This paragraph covers one T cell receptor (beta chain) sequence. Its antigen is unidentified. To make TCR beta libraries, researchers used iRepertoire HTBI primers and Arm-PCR of CDR3 regions. TCRdb redid the calling of the multiplex PCR reads with MiXCR, one entry per CDR3 protein. The sample lists about 340,000 distinct CDR3 sequences; less than 20% were seen once. Stated time point: persistent/refractory GD, antithyroid drugs over 5 years with positive TRAb. RNA from PBMCs was the source of the TCR library. This specimen belongs to a study of regulatory T cells in long-lasting Graves disease. CDR1 and CDR2 (germline): SGHTA, FQGNSA. CDR3 length: 15 amino acids. V was clipped by 4 bases and J by 4 bases, with 14 bases between them. Whole-study results and caveats: Few sampled subjects may have lowered accuracy. The number of shared public clonotypes was higher in persistent patients (around 2,500) than new patients (just over 950). Exclusively peripheral blood, rather than thyroid tissue, was studied.

Sequenced here: peripheral blood mononuclear cells (PBMCs), sampled when the disease was refractory, from a patient treated with antithyroid drugs. The genes are TRBV7-2 and TRBJ2-4; perhaps TRBD1 as D (6 bases). The receptor was derived from a female donor with Graves disease. CDR3 sequence reads: CASSSTLQGKNIQYF. The CDR3 nucleotides read TGTGCCAGCAGCTCTACCCTTCAGGGGAAAAACATTCAGTACTTC.